The 3 T cell receptor beta chains below all came from one sample that was sequenced in a study of T cell clonality in common variable immunodeficiency. Here immunoSEQ multiplex PCR was the method, and the copy in TCRdb shows in-frame clones only, minus some. This repertoire holds tens of thousands of clones, and none appear only once. The sequenced sample was peripheral blood mononuclear cells. These receptors all stem from a person aged 18 to 70 in good health.

As regards this clone: The CDR3 is cut off 3 residues early in the read; its end comes from the germline J gene. The chain joins TRBV19 to TRBJ1-2, with D maybe TRBD1 (6 bases). Germline V lookup: CDR1 LNHDA, CDR2 SQIVND (reference sequence). CDR3 length equals 16 residues. CDR3 amino acids: CASSPLAGANYNDYTF. The covered CDR3 bases are TGTGCCAGTAGTCCACTAGCGGGGGCGAACTACAATGAC.

This clone was recorded at least ten times. The read ends 3 residues before the CDR3 terminus; that terminus is restored from the germline J gene. The rearrangement joins TRBV2 to TRBJ2-1; TRBD2 matches 9 bases. The V gene's germline CDR1 is SNHLY and CDR2 FYNNEI. The junction had 14 bases not matched to a gene; V was cut back by 6 bases and J by 8 bases. This CDR3 region has 16 residues. The part of the CDR3 DNA that was read is TGTGCCAGCAGAAATAGCGGGAGTATTAGTTCGGATGAG. It yields the protein CASRNSGSISSDE. The whole CDR3 protein is CASRNSGSISSDEQFF.

In its sample, this clone was seen many times. The read ends 3 residues shy of where the CDR3 ends; the end is completed using the germline J gene. The rearrangement uses TRBV12-3 or TRBV12-4 and TRBJ2-2; weak D call: TRBD1 (8 bases). Deletions cut 6 bases from V and 1 base from J, with 18 bases between. The CDR3 runs 17 residues. Partial CDR3 DNA: TGTGCCAGCAGCTCTGGACAGGGACTATGGAACACCGGGGAG. This gives the protein CASSSGQGLWNTGE. The complete CDR3 protein is CASSSGQGLWNTGELFF.